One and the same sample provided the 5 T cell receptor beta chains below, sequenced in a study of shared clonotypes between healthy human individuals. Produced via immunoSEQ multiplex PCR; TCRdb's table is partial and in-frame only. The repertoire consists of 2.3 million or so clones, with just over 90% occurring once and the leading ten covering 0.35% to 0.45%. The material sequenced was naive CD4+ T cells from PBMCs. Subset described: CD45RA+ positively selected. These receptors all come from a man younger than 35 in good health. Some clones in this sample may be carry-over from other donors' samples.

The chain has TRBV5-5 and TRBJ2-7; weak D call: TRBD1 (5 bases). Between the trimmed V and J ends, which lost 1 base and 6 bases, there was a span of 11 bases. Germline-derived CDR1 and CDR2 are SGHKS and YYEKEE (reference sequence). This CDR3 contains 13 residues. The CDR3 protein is CASSLTGWAEQYF. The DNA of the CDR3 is TGTGCCAGCAGCTTGACAGGTTGGGCCGAGCAGTACTTC.

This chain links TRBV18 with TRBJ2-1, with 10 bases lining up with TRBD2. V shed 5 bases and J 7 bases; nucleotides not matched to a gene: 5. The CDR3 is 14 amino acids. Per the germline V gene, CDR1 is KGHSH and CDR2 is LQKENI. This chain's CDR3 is CASSEREGLNEQFF. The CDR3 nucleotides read TGTGCCAGCTCAGAGCGGGAGGGACTAAATGAGCAGTTCTTC.

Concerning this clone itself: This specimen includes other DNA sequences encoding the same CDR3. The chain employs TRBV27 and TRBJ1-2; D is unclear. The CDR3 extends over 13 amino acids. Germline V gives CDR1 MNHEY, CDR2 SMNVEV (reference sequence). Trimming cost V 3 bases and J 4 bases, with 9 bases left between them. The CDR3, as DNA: TGTGCCAGCAGTTTTCCCGGAGGCTATGGCTACACCTTC. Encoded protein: CASSFPGGYGYTF.

CDR3 DNA sequence: TGTGCCAGCAGTGAACTGGGACAGGACTCTTACGAGCAGTACTTC. Amino acids: CASSELGQDSYEQYF. V and J are TRBV2 and TRBJ2-7, with 8 nucleotides matching TRBD1. V lost 2 bases to trimming and J lost 4 bases; unmatched junction nucleotides: 7. Per the germline V gene, CDR1 is SNHLY and CDR2 is FYNNEI. The CDR3 is made up of 15 amino acids.

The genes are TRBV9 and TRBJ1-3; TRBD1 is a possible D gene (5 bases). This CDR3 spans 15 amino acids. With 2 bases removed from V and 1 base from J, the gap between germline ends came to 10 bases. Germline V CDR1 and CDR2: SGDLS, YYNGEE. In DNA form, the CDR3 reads TGTGCCAGCAGCGTGGGGGTTCCATCTGGAAACACCATATATTTT. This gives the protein CASSVGVPSGNTIYF.